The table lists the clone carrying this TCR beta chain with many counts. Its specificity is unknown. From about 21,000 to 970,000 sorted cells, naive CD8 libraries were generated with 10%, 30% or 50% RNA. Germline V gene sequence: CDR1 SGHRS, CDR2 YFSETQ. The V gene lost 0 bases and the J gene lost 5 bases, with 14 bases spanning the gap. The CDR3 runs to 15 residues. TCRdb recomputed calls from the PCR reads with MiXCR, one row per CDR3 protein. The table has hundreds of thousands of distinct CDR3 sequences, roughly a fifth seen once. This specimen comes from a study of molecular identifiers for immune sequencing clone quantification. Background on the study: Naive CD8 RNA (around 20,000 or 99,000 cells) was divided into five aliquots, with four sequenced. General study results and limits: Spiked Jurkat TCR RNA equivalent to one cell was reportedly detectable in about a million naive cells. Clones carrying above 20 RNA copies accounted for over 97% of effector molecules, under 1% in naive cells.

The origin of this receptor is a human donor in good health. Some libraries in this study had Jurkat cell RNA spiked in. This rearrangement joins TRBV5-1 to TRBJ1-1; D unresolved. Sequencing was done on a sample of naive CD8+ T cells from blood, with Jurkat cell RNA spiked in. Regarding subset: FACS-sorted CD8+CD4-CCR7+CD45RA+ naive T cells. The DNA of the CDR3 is TGCGCCAGCAGCTTGGATACTCTAGTCGGGACTGAAGCTTTCTTT. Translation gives CASSLDTLVGTEAFF.